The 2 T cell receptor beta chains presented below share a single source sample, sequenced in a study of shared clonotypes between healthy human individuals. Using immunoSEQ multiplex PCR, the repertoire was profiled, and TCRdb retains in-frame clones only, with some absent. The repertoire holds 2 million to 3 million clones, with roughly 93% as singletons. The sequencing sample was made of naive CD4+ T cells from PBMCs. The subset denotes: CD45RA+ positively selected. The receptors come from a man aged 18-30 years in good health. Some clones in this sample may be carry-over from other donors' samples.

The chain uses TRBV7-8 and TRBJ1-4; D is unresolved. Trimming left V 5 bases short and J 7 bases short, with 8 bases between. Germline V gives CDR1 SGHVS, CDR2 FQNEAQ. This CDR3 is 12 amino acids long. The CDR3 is CASSLHTEKLFF. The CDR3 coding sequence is TGTGCCAGCAGCCTTCACACTGAAAAACTGTTTTTT. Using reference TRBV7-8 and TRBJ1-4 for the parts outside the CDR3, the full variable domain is GAGVSQSPRYKVAKRGQDVALRCDPISGHVSLFWYQQALGQGPEFLTYFQNEAQLDKSGLPSDRFFAERPEGSVSTLKIQRTQQEDSAVYLCASSLHTEKLFFGSGTQLSVL.

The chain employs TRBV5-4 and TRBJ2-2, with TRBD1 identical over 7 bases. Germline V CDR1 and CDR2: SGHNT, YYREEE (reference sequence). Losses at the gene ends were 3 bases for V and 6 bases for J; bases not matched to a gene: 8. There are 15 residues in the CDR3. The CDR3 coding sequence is TGTGCCAGCAGCTACCGGACAGGTTTCGCCGGGGAGCTGTTTTTT. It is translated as CASSYRTGFAGELFF.